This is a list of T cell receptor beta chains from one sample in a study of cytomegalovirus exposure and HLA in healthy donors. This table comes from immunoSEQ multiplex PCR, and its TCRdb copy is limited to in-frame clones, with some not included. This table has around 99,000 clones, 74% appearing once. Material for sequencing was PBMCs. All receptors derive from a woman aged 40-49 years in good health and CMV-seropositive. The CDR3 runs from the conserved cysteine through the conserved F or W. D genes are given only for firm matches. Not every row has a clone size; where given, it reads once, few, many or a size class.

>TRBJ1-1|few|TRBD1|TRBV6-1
TGTGCCAGCAGTGAAACAGGGGTCAACACTGAAGCTTTCTTT
CASSETGVNTEAFF
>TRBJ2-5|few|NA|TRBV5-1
TGCGCCAGCAGCTTGGGTACTAGCCTCGGGCAAGAGACCCAGTACTTC
CASSLGTSLGQETQYF
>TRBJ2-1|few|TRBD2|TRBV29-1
TGCTCCTCAAACGGACTAGCGGGGGGGGGCAATGAGCAGTTCTTC
CSSNGLAGGGNEQFF
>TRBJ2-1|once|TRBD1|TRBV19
TGTGCCAGTAGTACAATCGGGACAGGGGGCAATGAGCAGTTCTTC
CASSTIGTGGNEQFF
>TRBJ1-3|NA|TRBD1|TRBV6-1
TGTGCCAGCAGATCCGGGACAGGGGAAAACACCATATATTTT
CASRSGTGENTIYF
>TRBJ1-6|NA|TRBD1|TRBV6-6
TGTGCCAGCAGACGGGACAGCTCCTATAATTCACCCCTCCACTTT
CASRRDSSYNSPLHF
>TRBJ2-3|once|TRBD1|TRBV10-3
TGTGCCATCAGTCCCAAGGGGGCGCTGACAGATACGCAGTATTTT
CAISPKGALTDTQYF
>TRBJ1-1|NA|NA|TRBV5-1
TGCGCCAGCAGCCCTGGGAAGGGAGGTGAAGCTTTCTTT
CASSPGKGGEAFF
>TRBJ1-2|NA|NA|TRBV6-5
TGTGCCAGCAGTTCAAACACAAAAGACTACTATGGCTACACCTTC
CASSSNTKDYYGYTF
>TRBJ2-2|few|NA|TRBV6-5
TGTGCCAGCAGTTACATTAGCGCCGGGGAGCTGTTTTTT
CASSYISAGELFF
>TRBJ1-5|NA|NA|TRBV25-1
TGTGCCAGCAGTGTAACAGGGAGCAATCAGCCCCAGCATTTT
CASSVTGSNQPQHF
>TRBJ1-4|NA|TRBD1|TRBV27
TGTGCCAGCAGTTGGACAGGGGGAGGGGAAAAACTGTTTTTT
CASSWTGGGEKLFF
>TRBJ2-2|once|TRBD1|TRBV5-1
TGCGCCAGCAGCTCGGGACAGGGAAACACCGGGGAGCTGTTTTTT
CASSSGQGNTGELFF
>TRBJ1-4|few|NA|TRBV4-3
TGCGCCAGCAGCCAAGAATACCGGACAGCGGCTAATGAAAAACTGTTTTTT
CASSQEYRTAANEKLFF
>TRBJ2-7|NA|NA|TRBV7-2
TGTGCCAGCAGCTTATATCTCTACGAGCAGTACTTC
CASSLYLYEQYF
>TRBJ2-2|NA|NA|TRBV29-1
TGCAGCGTCTCCGGGACAATCATTAACACCGGGGAGCTGTTTTTT
CSVSGTIINTGELFF
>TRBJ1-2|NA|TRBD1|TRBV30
TGTGCCTGGAGTCCCGGGACAGGGAATGGCTACACCTTC
CAWSPGTGNGYTF
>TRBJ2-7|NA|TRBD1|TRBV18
TGTGCCAGCTCACGCCCGGGACAGGGCTCTGGGGAGCAGTACTTC
CASSRPGQGSGEQYF